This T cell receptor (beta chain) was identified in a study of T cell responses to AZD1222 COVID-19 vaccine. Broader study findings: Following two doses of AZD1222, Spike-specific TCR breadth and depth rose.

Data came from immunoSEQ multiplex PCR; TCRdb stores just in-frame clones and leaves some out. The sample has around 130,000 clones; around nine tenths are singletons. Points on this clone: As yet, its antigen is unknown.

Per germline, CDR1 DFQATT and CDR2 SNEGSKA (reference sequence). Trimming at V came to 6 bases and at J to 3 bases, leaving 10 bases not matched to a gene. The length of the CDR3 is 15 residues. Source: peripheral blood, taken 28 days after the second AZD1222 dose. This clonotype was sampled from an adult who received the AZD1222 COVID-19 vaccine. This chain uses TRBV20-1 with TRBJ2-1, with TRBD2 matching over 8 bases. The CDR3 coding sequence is TGCAGTGCCAGTCGACCTAGCGGGCTCTACAATGAGCAGTTCTTC. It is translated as CSASRPSGLYNEQFF.